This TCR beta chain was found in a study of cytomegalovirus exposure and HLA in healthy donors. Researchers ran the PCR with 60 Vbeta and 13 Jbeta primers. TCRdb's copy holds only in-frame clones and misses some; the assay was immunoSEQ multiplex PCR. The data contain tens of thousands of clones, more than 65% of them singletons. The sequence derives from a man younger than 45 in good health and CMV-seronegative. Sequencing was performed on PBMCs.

CDR3 sequence reads: CASSQGWTGGGEKLFF. In DNA, the CDR3 is TGCGCCAGCAGCCAAGGATGGACAGGGGGCGGTGAAAAACTGTTTTTT. The chain has TRBV4-3 and TRBJ1-4; the match to TRBD1 covers 11 bases. In germline, CDR1 is LGHNA, CDR2 YSLEER. V shed 1 base, J shed 7 bases, and the junction held 5 bases outside the gene matches. The CDR3 runs to 16 residues.